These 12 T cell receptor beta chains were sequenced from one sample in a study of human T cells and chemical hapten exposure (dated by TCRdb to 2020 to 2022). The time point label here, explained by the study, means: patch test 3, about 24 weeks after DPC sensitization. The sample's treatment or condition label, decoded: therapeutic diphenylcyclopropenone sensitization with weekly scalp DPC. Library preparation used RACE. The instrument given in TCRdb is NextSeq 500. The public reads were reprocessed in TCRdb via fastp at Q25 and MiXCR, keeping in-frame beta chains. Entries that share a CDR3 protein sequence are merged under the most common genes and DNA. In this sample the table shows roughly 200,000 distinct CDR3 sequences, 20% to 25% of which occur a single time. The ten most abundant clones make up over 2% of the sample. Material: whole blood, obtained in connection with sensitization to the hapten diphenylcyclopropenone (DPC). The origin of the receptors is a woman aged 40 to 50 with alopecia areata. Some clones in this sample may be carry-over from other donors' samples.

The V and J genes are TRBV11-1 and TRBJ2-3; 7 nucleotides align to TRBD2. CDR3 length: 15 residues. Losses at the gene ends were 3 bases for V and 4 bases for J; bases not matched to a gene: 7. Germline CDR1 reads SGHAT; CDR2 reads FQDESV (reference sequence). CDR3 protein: CASSFGTTGADTQYF. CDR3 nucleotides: TGTGCCAGCAGCTTCGGGACTACAGGAGCAGATACGCAGTATTTT.

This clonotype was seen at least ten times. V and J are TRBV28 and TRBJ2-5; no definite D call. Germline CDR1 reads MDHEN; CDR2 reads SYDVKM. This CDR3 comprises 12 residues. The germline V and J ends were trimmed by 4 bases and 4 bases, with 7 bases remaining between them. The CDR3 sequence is CASSSGGETQYF. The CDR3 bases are TGTGCCAGCAGTTCTGGTGGAGAGACCCAGTACTTC.

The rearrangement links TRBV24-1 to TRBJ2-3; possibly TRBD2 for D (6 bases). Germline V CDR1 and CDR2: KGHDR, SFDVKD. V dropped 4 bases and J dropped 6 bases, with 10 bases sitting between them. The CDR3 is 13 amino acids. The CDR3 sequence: CATSEGGGDTQYF. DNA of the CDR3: TGTGCCACCAGTGAGGGCGGAGGGGATACGCAGTATTTT.

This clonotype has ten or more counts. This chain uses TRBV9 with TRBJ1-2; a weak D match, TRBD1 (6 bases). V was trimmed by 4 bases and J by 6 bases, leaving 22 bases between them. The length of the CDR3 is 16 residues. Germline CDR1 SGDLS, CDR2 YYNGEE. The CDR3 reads CASSPRDTFFGHGYTF. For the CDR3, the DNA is TGTGCCAGCAGCCCCCGGGACACCTTCTTCGGGCATGGCTACACCTTC.

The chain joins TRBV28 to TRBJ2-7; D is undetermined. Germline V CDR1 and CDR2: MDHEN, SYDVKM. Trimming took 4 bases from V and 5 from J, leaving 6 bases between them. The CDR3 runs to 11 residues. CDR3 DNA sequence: TGTGCCAGCAGTTCCTATGACGAGCAGTACTTC. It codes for CASSSYDEQYF.

The chain's CDR3 is CSAGNRFPYNEQFF. As DNA, the CDR3 is TGCAGTGCTGGAAACAGGTTCCCCTACAATGAGCAGTTCTTC. This chain links TRBV20-1 with TRBJ2-1; possible D gene TRBD1, 5 bases. CDR1 is DFQATT, CDR2 SNEGSKA, per germline (reference sequence). The V end was cut by 5 bases, the J end by 2 bases, with 13 bases between. The CDR3 is 14 residues long.

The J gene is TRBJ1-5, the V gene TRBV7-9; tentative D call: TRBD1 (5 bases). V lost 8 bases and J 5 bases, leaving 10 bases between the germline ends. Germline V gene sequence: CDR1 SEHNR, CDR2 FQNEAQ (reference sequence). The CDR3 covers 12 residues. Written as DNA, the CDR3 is TGTGCCAGCCGGGACGGTGATCAGCCCCAGCATTTT. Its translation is CASRDGDQPQHF.

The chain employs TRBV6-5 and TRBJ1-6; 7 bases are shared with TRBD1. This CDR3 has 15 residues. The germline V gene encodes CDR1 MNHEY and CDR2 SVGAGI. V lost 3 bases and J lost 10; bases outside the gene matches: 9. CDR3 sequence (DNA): TGTGCCAGCAGTTATTTTGCCAGGGGGTACTCACCCCTCCACTTT. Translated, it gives CASSYFARGYSPLHF.

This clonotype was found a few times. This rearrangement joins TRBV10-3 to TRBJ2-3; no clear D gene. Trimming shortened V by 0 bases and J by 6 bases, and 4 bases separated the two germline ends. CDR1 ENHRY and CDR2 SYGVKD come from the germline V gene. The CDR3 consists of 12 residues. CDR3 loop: CAISESRDTQYF. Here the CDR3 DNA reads TGTGCCATCAGTGAGTCCCGGGATACGCAGTATTTT.

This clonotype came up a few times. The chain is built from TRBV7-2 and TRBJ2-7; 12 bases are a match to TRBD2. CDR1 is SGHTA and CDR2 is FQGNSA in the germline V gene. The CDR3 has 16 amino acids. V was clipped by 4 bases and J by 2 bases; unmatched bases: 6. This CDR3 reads CASSSNRLAGAYEQYF. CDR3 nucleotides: TGTGCCAGCAGCTCCAACCGACTAGCGGGGGCCTACGAGCAGTACTTC.

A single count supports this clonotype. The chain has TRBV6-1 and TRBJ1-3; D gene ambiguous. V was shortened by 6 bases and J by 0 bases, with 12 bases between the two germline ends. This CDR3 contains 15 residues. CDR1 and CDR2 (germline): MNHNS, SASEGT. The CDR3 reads CASSQDLLSGNTIYF. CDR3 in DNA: TGTGCCAGCAGCCAAGACTTACTCTCTGGAAACACCATATATTTT.

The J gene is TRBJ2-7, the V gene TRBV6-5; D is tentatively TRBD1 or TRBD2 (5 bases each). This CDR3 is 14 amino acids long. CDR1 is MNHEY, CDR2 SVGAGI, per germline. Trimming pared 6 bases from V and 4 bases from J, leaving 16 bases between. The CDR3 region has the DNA TGTGCCAGCAGCCTCGACATCTGGGGGTACGAGCAGTACTTC. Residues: CASSLDIWGYEQYF.